This T cell receptor (beta chain) was recorded in a study of T cell repertoires in aging, cancer and after chemotherapy. Study-level background: The full dataset contained several million TCR reads.

The template was genomic DNA from peripheral blood, not RNA. This CDR3 is built from 11 residues. The germline V gene encodes CDR1 MNHEY and CDR2 SMNVEV (reference sequence). Trimming removed 2 bases at V and 10 bases at J, with 6 bases between. A note on this clonotype: Its antigen is unidentified. Given a much more abundant clone one base away, this may be a read error.

The study, taken as a whole, reports: Across the chemotherapy interval, each cancer cohort showed higher median generation probability, suggesting thymic rebound. In cancer patients, declining TCR diversity with age involved lost richness and lost evenness. Age-matched healthy donors had significantly more diverse, less clonal blood TCR repertoires than untreated cancer patients.

A mixed TRB-A/B primer pool amplified rearranged TRB by multiplex touch-down PCR. TCRdb passed the multiplex PCR reads through MiXCR, listing each CDR3 protein once. The sample has 2,200 or so distinct CDR3 sequences, approximately 26% seen once. The sequence derives from a human donor in good health. The sequenced sample consisted of blood. The V and J genes are TRBV27 and TRBJ2-1; the D is unclear. DNA of the CDR3: TGTGCCAGCAGTTTAGGCAAAGAGCAGTTCTTC. Translation: CASSLGKEQFF.